These 31 T cell receptor beta chains originate from one sample sequenced in a study of blood T cell repertoires in COVID-19. The assay was immunoSEQ multiplex PCR, and TCRdb's table has in-frame clones only and misses some. This repertoire shows hundreds of thousands of clones, roughly 89% found once; its top ten account for approximately 2.8%. Sequencing was carried out using PBMCs or T cells enriched from blood (not recorded which). The receptors here all came from a woman under 40 with acute COVID-19.

This clone was observed a few times. The J gene is TRBJ2-7, the V gene TRBV19, with 7 bases lining up with TRBD1. This CDR3 contains 16 residues. J lost 2 bases, V lost 4 bases, and 11 bases had no gene match. Germline-derived CDR1 and CDR2 are LNHDA and SQIVND (reference sequence). The CDR3 loop reads CASSNVGGSLAYEQYF. The CDR3 DNA reads as TGTGCCAGTAGTAATGTAGGGGGCTCTCTAGCCTACGAGCAGTACTTC.

The V and J genes are TRBV7-8 and TRBJ1-2, with a tentative D call TRBD1 (6 bases). This CDR3 is 16 amino acids long. V lost 0 bases and J 2 bases, leaving 13 bases between the germline ends. Germline V gene lookup returns CDR1 SGHVS and CDR2 FQNEAQ. The CDR3 DNA reads TGTGCCAGCAGCTTAGCGGGGGAGGGGGAGAACTATGGCTACACCTTC. Its translation: CASSLAGEGENYGYTF.

This chain joins TRBV5-1 and TRBJ2-1, with TRBD2 matching over 9 bases. This CDR3 spans 15 amino acids. The trim removed 0 bases at V and 4 bases at J, leaving 2 bases unmatched. The V gene's germline CDR1 is SGHRS and CDR2 YFSETQ. CDR3 DNA sequence: TGCGCCAGCAGCTTGGTTGCGGGGGGGTACAATGAGCAGTTCTTC. Protein product: CASSLVAGGYNEQFF.

The J gene is TRBJ2-7, the V gene TRBV28, with D maybe TRBD2 (6 bases). The CDR3 extends over 16 amino acids. V was pared by 10 bases and J by 1 base, with 23 bases between. Germline V CDR1 and CDR2: MDHEN, SYDVKM. CDR3 loop: CATTEWDSTFSYEQYF. CDR3 sequence (DNA): TGTGCCACCACTGAATGGGACTCCACTTTTTCCTACGAGCAGTACTTC.

The chain has TRBV4-3 and TRBJ2-3, with D maybe TRBD2 (7 bases). Germline V gene sequence: CDR1 LGHNA, CDR2 YSLEER. The CDR3 has 16 amino acids. Trimming took 2 bases from V and 5 from J, leaving 17 bases between them. CDR3 protein: CASSQSEGGLGDTQYF. The CDR3 nucleotides are TGCGCCAGCAGCCAATCGGAGGGGGGGCTTGGAGATACGCAGTATTTT.

The rearrangement joins TRBV7-2 to TRBJ2-5; perhaps TRBD1 as D (5 bases). CDR1 SGHTA and CDR2 FQGNSA come from the germline V gene. The CDR3 is 16 amino acids. V was pared by 0 bases and J by 5 bases, with 16 bases between. The CDR3 DNA reads as TGTGCCAGCAGCTTAGCGGTGGATAGGGGAAGGGAGACCCAGTACTTC. Protein: CASSLAVDRGRETQYF.

In this sample, this clone turned up once. This chain uses TRBV11-3 with TRBJ2-1, with TRBD1 matching 9 bases. The germline gives CDR1 SGHNT, CDR2 YENEEA. V gave up 5 bases and J gave up 1 base; unmatched junction bases: 9. CDR3 size: 17 residues. The CDR3 DNA reads as TGTGCCAGCAGCCCCGGGCGGGACAGGGATTCCTACAATGAGCAGTTCTTC. Its protein is CASSPGRDRDSYNEQFF.

This clone was detected a few times. Within the sample, other DNA sequences also encode this same CDR3. V usage is TRBV19 and J usage is TRBJ1-1; D might be TRBD1 (5 bases). The V gene's germline CDR1 is LNHDA and CDR2 SQIVND (reference sequence). The CDR3 has 14 amino acids. The germline V and J ends were trimmed by 1 base and 2 bases, with 8 bases remaining between them. The CDR3 is CASSIGQGNTEAFF. The CDR3 region has the DNA TGTGCCAGTAGTATAGGGCAGGGTAACACTGAAGCTTTCTTT.

V and J are TRBV15 and TRBJ2-7, with 7 bases identical to TRBD2. J gave up 4 bases and V 0 bases, and 6 bases lay outside the gene matches. The CDR3 has 15 residues. Germline CDR1 LNHNV, CDR2 YYDKDF (reference sequence). CDR3 sequence (DNA): TGTGCCACCAGCAGAGATCGAAGCGGGGCGTACGAGCAGTACTTC. Translation gives CATSRDRSGAYEQYF. The whole variable domain, remainder taken from reference TRBV15 and TRBJ2-7, is DAMVIQNPRYQVTQFGKPVTLSCSQTLNHNVMYWYQQKSSQAPKLLFHYYDKDFNNEADTPDNFQSRRPNTSFCFLDIRSPGLGDTAMYLCATSRDRSGAYEQYFGPGTRLTVT.

This sequence joins TRBV11-2 and TRBJ2-4, with D possibly being TRBD2 (6 bases). The CDR3 consists of 16 residues. Deletions cut 5 bases from V and 1 base from J, with 15 bases between. CDR1 SGHAT and CDR2 FQNNGV come from the germline V gene. DNA of the CDR3: TGTGCCAGCAGCCCTAGGGCGGGGACGGCCAAAAACATTCAGTACTTC. Translating it yields CASSPRAGTAKNIQYF.

There are a few counts of this clone. The chain recombines TRBV11-2 with TRBJ2-1; 13 nucleotides agree with TRBD2. The CDR3 covers 18 residues. V trimming: 4 bases; J trimming: 8 bases; junction bases outside the gene matches: 14. Germline loops: CDR1 SGHAT, CDR2 FQNNGV. For the CDR3, the DNA is TGTGCCAGCAGCTACCAGGGCCTTACTAGCGGGGGGGCCTATGAGCAGTTCTTC. Its translation is CASSYQGLTSGGAYEQFF.

This clone appeared a few times. The chain carries TRBV3-1 (or the pseudogene TRBV3-2) and TRBJ2-7; maybe TRBD2 (6 bases). Trimming stripped 8 bases from V and 7 bases from J, with 21 bases between. Looked up from germline, CDR1 is LGHDT and CDR2 is YNNKEL (reference sequence). The CDR3 covers 14 residues. Written as DNA, the CDR3 is TGTGCCAGCCAGACTGGGGCGGGGACGGAGGAGCAGTACTTC. As protein: CASQTGAGTEEQYF.

The rearrangement uses TRBV5-1 and TRBJ2-4; TRBD2 agrees at 10 bases. Per the germline V gene, CDR1 is SGHRS and CDR2 is YFSETQ. V gave up 4 bases and J gave up 6 bases; unmatched junction bases: 7. CDR3 size: 15 residues. CDR3 sequence reads: CASSTGLAKGNIQYF. The CDR3, as DNA: TGCGCCAGCAGCACGGGACTAGCGAAGGGAAACATTCAGTACTTC.

The chain links TRBV5-6 to TRBJ2-7, with TRBD2 as a possible D gene (6 bases). V lost 0 bases and J 3 bases, leaving 16 bases between the germline ends. Germline V gene lookup returns CDR1 SGHDT and CDR2 YYEEEE. The CDR3 has 16 residues. CDR3 sequence (DNA): TGTGCCAGCAGCTTGGGTGAGCGGGCTGTCAACTACGAGCAGTACTTC. It encodes CASSLGERAVNYEQYF. Together with reference TRBV5-6 and TRBJ2-7, the CDR3 gives the full variable domain: DAGVTQSPTHLIKTRGQQVTLRCSPKSGHDTVSWYQQALGQGPQFIFQYYEEEERQRGNFPDRFSGHQFPNYSSELNVNALLLGDSALYLCASSLGERAVNYEQYFGPGTRLTVT.

The DNA for the CDR3 is TGTGCCAGCAGAACGGGGGGGCCCTTCCAAGATGAGCAGTTCTTC. As protein: CASRTGGPFQDEQFF. The rearrangement uses TRBV6-5 and TRBJ2-1; 8 positions match TRBD2. This CDR3 has 15 amino acids. Germline V gene data show CDR1 as MNHEY and CDR2 as SVGAGI. J lost 8 bases, V lost 6 bases, and 12 bases had no gene match.

The chain is built from TRBV11-2 and TRBJ2-2, with a tentative D call TRBD1 (6 bases). This CDR3 has 16 amino acids. Trimming shortened V by 1 base and J by 0 bases, and 9 bases separated the two germline ends. Germline V gene sequence: CDR1 SGHAT, CDR2 FQNNGV. CDR3 bases: TGTGCCAGCAGCTTAGTGGCAGGGGCGAACACCGGGGAGCTGTTTTTT. It specifies CASSLVAGANTGELFF.

The chain couples TRBV5-1 to TRBJ2-1; 8 nucleotides agree with TRBD2. The CDR3 contains 16 residues. Germline-derived CDR1 and CDR2 are SGHRS and YFSETQ. Trimming took 5 bases from V and 0 from J; bases not matched to a gene: 7. The CDR3: CASSEGGGSSYNEQFF. Here the CDR3 DNA reads TGCGCCAGCAGTGAGGGCGGGGGGAGCTCCTACAATGAGCAGTTCTTC. Based on the CDR3 plus reference TRBV5-1 and TRBJ2-1, the full variable domain is KAGVTQTPRYLIKTRGQQVTLSCSPISGHRSVSWYQQTPGQGLQFLFEYFSETQRNKGNFPGRFSGRQFSNSRSEMNVSTLELGDSALYLCASSEGGGSSYNEQFFGPGTRLTVL.

The CDR3 coding sequence is TGTGCCACCAGCAGAGATCCCCGGGACAGCGATAGCAATCAGCCCCAGCATTTT. This encodes CATSRDPRDSDSNQPQHF. The chain joins TRBV15 to TRBJ1-5; 7 nucleotides line up with TRBD1. The CDR3 covers 18 residues. Germline V lookup: CDR1 LNHNV, CDR2 YYDKDF (reference sequence). V gave up 0 bases and J gave up 0 bases; unmatched junction bases: 8.

The chain combines TRBV19 with TRBJ1-1, with 7 bases aligning to TRBD1. V gave up 6 bases and J gave up 3 bases; unmatched junction bases: 13. This CDR3 spans 16 amino acids. Germline V gene sequence: CDR1 LNHDA, CDR2 SQIVND (reference sequence). CDR3 in DNA: TGTGCCAGTAGCTACGTACAGGGGTTAGTTTACACTGAAGCTTTCTTT. It yields the protein CASSYVQGLVYTEAFF.

Concerning this clone itself: The sample carries other DNA sequences with the same CDR3. This chain uses TRBV4-3 with TRBJ1-5; D remains unclear. With 0 bases removed from V and 3 bases from J, the gap between germline ends came to 3 bases. This CDR3 contains 13 residues. The V gene's germline CDR1 is LGHNA and CDR2 YSLEER. The CDR3 is CASSQDLNQPQHF. The CDR3, as DNA: TGCGCCAGCAGCCAAGATCTCAATCAGCCCCAGCATTTT.

In regard to this clone: Other DNA variants within this sample encode the same CDR3. V and J are TRBV11-2 and TRBJ1-5; 9 positions match TRBD1. After removal of 1 base from V and 2 bases from J, the junction contained 0 bases not matched to a gene. Germline values: CDR1 SGHAT, CDR2 FQNNGV. CDR3 length equals 15 residues. CDR3 region: CASSLGTGGNQPQHF. Written as DNA, the CDR3 is TGTGCCAGCAGCTTAGGGACAGGGGGCAATCAGCCCCAGCATTTT.

This clone was observed once. The rearrangement joins TRBV7-9 to TRBJ1-1; D is ambiguous. The V gene's germline CDR1 is SEHNR and CDR2 FQNEAQ (reference sequence). V lost 0 bases and J lost 9, with 11 bases in between. CDR3 length: 13 amino acids. The CDR3 DNA reads as TGTGCCAGCAGCTTAGCTCTACAGAAACAAGCTTTCTTT. Translation gives CASSLALQKQAFF. The full variable domain, completed using reference TRBV7-9 and TRBJ1-1, is DTGVSQNPRHKITKRGQNVTFRCDPISEHNRLYWYRQTLGQGPEFLTYFQNEAQLEKSRLLSDRFSAERPKGSFSTLEIQRTEQGDSAMYLCASSLALQKQAFFGQGTRLTVV.

This chain joins TRBV4-1 and TRBJ2-5, with a weak D call TRBD1 (5 bases). Deletions cut 4 bases from V and 4 bases from J, with 10 bases between. This CDR3 comprises 13 residues. Germline CDR1 MGHRA, CDR2 YSYEKL. As DNA, the CDR3 is TGCGCCAGCAGCCTGACAGTTCCAGAGACCCAGTACTTC. Amino acid sequence: CASSLTVPETQYF.

The sample holds a few counts of this clone. This chain uses TRBV12-5 with TRBJ1-5, with 9 nucleotides matching TRBD1. Germline V gene sequence: CDR1 LGHNT, CDR2 FRNRAP. The junction had 6 bases not matched to a gene; V was cut back by 2 bases and J by 4 bases. The CDR3 is 16 amino acids. In DNA form, the CDR3 reads TGTGCTAGTGGTTTGATGGGACAGGGTATGAATCAGCCCCAGCATTTT. It is translated as CASGLMGQGMNQPQHF.

This clone was detected once. The chain uses TRBV9 and TRBJ2-2, with 10 bases aligning to TRBD1. The CDR3 consists of 15 residues. V trimming: 6 bases; J trimming: 4 bases; junction bases outside the gene matches: 6. Looked up from germline, CDR1 is SGDLS and CDR2 is YYNGEE. The CDR3 is CASNAGQGITGELFF. In nucleotides, the CDR3 is TGTGCCAGCAATGCGGGACAGGGGATCACCGGGGAGCTGTTTTTT. Full variable domain (remainder filled in from reference TRBV9 and TRBJ2-2): DSGVTQTPKHLITATGQRVTLRCSPRSGDLSVYWYQQSLDQGLQFLIQYYNGEERAKGNILERFSAQQFPDLHSELNLSSLELGDSALYFCASNAGQGITGELFFGEGSRLTVL.

J is TRBJ2-5 and V is TRBV5-6; 11 positions agree with TRBD2. CDR1 SGHDT and CDR2 YYEEEE come from the germline V gene. The length of the CDR3 is 17 residues. The V gene end was trimmed by 1 base and the J gene end by 2 bases; junction bases not matched to a gene: 7. CDR3 residues: CASSLSPGLAVQETQYF. The DNA of the CDR3 is TGTGCCAGCAGCTTGTCCCCGGGACTAGCGGTTCAAGAGACCCAGTACTTC. Combining the CDR3 with reference TRBV5-6 and TRBJ2-5 gives the whole variable domain DAGVTQSPTHLIKTRGQQVTLRCSPKSGHDTVSWYQQALGQGPQFIFQYYEEEERQRGNFPDRFSGHQFPNYSSELNVNALLLGDSALYLCASSLSPGLAVQETQYFGPGTRLLVL.

The CDR3 nucleotides are TGTGCCAGCAGCTTGGCCGACAGGTCGTACTATGGCTACACCTTC. This translates into CASSLADRSYYGYTF. This chain joins TRBV5-6 and TRBJ1-2; D possibly corresponds to TRBD1 (6 bases). The CDR3 runs to 15 residues. Germline lookup yields CDR1 SGHDT and CDR2 YYEEEE. The ends were cut back, 0 bases at V and 3 bases at J, with 12 bases in the middle.

This rearrangement joins TRBV2 to TRBJ1-2; D is perhaps TRBD1 (5 bases). Germline values: CDR1 SNHLY, CDR2 FYNNEI. Trimming pared 4 bases from V and 0 bases from J, leaving 15 bases between. This CDR3 is built from 16 residues. The CDR3 spells CASSGAGAAANYGYTF. The CDR3 coding sequence is TGTGCCAGCAGTGGGGCTGGGGCAGCTGCTAACTATGGCTACACCTTC.

The chain carries TRBV7-9 and TRBJ2-5; D is undetermined. Germline CDR1 reads SEHNR; CDR2 reads FQNEAQ (reference sequence). The length of the CDR3 is 16 residues. V shed 5 bases and J shed 4 bases, with 20 bases lying between them. Here the CDR3 reads CASSGVSVMFGETQYF. In DNA, the CDR3 is TGTGCCAGCAGCGGAGTATCCGTGATGTTCGGAGAGACCCAGTACTTC.

This clone has only one observation. The gene calls are TRBV7-2 and TRBJ2-2; D is possibly TRBD2 (6 bases). Trimming stripped 2 bases from V and 5 bases from J, with 15 bases between. CDR3 size: 16 residues. Looked up from germline, CDR1 is SGHTA and CDR2 is FQGNSA. DNA of the CDR3: TGTGCCAGCAGCTTAAATCGTCGTGCGGGGACCGGGGAGCTGTTTTTT. Its protein product is CASSLNRRAGTGELFF. Full variable domain (rest looked up from reference TRBV7-2 and TRBJ2-2): GAGVSQSPSNKVTEKGKDVELRCDPISGHTALYWYRQSLGQGLEFLIYFQGNSAPDKSGLPSDRFSAERTGGSVSTLTIQRTQQEDSAVYLCASSLNRRAGTGELFFGEGSRLTVL.

As DNA, the CDR3 is TGCGCCAGCAGCTCAACTAGCACAGATACGCAGTATTTT. Its protein product is CASSSTSTDTQYF. The rearrangement joins TRBV5-1 to TRBJ2-3, with D uncertain. In germline, CDR1 is SGHRS, CDR2 YFSETQ. The length of the CDR3 is 13 residues. Trimming shortened V by 3 bases and J by 0 bases, and 5 bases separated the two germline ends.